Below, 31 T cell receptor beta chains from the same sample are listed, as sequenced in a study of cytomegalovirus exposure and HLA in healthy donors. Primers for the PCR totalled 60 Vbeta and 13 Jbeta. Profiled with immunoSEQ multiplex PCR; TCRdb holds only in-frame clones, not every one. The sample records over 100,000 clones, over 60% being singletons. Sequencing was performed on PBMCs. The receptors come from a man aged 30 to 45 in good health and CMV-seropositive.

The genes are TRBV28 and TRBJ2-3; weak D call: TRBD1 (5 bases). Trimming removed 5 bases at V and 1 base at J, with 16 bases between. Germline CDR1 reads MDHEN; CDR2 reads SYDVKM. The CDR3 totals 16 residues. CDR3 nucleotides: TGTGCCAGCAGTACTCAGAGGAAGGGGCGCACAGATACGCAGTATTTT. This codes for CASSTQRKGRTDTQYF.

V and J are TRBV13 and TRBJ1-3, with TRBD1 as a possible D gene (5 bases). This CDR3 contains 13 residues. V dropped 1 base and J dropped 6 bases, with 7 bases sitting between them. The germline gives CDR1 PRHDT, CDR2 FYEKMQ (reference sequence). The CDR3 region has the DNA TGTGCCAGCAGCTTAGCAGGGTCAAACACCATATATTTT. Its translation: CASSLAGSNTIYF. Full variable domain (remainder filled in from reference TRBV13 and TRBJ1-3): AAGVIQSPRHLIKEKRETATLKCYPIPRHDTVYWYQQGPGQDPQFLISFYEKMQSDKGSIPDRFSAQQFSDYHSELNMSSLELGDSALYFCASSLAGSNTIYFGEGSWLTVV.

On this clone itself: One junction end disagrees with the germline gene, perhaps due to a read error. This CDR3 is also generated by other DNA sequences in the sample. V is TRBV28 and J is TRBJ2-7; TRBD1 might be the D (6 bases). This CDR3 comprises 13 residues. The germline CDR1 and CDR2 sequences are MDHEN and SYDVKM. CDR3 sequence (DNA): TGCGCCAGCAGAGAAGGACAGATCTACGAGCAGTACTTC. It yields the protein CASREGQIYEQYF.

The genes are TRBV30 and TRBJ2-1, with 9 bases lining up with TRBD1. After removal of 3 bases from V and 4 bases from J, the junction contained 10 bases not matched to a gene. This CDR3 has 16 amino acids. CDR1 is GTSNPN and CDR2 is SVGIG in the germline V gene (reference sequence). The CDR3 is CAWSDPGTGTYNEQFF. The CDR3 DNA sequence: TGTGCCTGGAGCGATCCCGGGACAGGGACATACAATGAGCAGTTCTTC.

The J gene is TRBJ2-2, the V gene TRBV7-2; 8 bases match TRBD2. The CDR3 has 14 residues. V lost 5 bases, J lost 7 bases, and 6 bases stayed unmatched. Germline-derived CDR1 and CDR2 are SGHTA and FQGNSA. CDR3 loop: CASSRSGGSGELFF. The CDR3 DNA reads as TGTGCCAGCAGCCGAAGCGGGGGCAGCGGGGAGCTGTTTTTT. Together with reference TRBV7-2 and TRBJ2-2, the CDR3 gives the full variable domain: GAGVSQSPSNKVTEKGKDVELRCDPISGHTALYWYRQSLGQGLEFLIYFQGNSAPDKSGLPSDRFSAERTGGSVSTLTIQRTQQEDSAVYLCASSRSGGSGELFFGEGSRLTVL.

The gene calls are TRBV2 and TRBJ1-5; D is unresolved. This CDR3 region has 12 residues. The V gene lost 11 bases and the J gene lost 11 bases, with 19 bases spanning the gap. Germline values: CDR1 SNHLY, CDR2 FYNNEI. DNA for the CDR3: TGTGCCGTCCGTTCCCTAGCATATTCCCAGCATTTT. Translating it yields CAVRSLAYSQHF.

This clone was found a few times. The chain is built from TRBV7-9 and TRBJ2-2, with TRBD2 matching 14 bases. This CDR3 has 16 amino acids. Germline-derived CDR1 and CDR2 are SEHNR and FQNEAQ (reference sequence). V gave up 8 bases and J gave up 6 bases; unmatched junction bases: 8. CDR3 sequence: CASSRTSGGSAGELFF. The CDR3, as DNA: TGTGCCAGCTCCCGGACTAGCGGGGGGTCGGCCGGGGAGCTGTTTTTT.

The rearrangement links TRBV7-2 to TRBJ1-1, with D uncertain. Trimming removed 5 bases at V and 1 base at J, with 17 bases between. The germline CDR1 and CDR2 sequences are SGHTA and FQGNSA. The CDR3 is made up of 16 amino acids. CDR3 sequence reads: CASSPPDGGWNTEAFF. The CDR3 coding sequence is TGTGCCAGCAGCCCGCCCGACGGAGGCTGGAACACTGAAGCTTTCTTT.

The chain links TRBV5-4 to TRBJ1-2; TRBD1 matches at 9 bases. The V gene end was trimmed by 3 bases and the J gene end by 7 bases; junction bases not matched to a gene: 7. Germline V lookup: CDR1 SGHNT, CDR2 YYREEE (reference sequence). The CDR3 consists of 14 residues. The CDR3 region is CASSWTGQGPGYTF. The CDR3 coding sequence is TGTGCCAGCAGCTGGACGGGACAGGGCCCTGGCTACACCTTC.

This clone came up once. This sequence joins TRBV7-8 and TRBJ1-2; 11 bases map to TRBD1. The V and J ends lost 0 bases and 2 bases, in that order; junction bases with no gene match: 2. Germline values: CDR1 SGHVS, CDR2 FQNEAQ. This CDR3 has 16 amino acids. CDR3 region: CASSLARDRGNYGYTF. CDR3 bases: TGTGCCAGCAGCTTAGCTCGGGACAGGGGGAACTATGGCTACACCTTC. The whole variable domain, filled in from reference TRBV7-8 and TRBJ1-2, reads GAGVSQSPRYKVAKRGQDVALRCDPISGHVSLFWYQQALGQGPEFLTYFQNEAQLDKSGLPSDRFFAERPEGSVSTLKIQRTQQEDSAVYLCASSLARDRGNYGYTFGSGTRLTVV.

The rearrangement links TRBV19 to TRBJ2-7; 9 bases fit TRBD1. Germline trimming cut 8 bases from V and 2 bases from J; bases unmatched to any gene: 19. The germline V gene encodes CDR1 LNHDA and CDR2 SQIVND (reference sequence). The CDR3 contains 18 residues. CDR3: CASGSGTGYYPHPYEQYF. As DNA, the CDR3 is TGTGCCAGTGGGTCCGGGACAGGGTATTATCCCCATCCCTACGAGCAGTACTTC.

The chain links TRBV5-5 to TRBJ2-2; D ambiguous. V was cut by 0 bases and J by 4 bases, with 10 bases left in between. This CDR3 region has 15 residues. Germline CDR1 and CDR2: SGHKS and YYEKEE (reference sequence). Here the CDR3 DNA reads TGTGCCAGCAGCTTGGCCGTCAGTACCACCGGGGAGCTGTTTTTT. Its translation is CASSLAVSTTGELFF.

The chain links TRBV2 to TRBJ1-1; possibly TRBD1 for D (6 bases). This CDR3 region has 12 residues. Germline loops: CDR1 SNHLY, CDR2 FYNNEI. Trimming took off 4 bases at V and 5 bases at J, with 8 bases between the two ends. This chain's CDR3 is CASSADRTEAFF. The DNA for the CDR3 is TGTGCCAGCAGTGCGGACAGAACTGAAGCTTTCTTT.

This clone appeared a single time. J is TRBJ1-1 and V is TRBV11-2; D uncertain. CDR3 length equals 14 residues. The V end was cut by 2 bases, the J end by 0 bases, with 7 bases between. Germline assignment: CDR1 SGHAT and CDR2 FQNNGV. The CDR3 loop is CASSLTGVNTEAFF. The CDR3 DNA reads TGTGCCAGCAGCTTAACGGGTGTGAACACTGAAGCTTTCTTT.

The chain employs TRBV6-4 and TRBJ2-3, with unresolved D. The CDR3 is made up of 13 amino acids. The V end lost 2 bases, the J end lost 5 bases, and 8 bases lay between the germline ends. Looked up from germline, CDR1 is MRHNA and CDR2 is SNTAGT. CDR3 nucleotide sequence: TGTGCCAGCAGTGACCAGGCCAGAGATACGCAGTATTTT. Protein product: CASSDQARDTQYF.

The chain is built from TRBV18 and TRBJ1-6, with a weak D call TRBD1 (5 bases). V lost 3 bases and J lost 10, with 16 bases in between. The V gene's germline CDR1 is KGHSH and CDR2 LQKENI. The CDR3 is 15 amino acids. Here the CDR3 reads CASSPGSDRRSPLHF. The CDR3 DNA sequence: TGTGCCAGCTCACCCGGTAGTGACAGAAGGTCACCCCTCCACTTT.

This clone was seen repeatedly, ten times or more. The DNA of the CDR3 is TGTGCCAGCAGCTTAGTTGACAGGGCTGGGGCACCCCTCCACTTT. Translating gives CASSLVDRAGAPLHF. This chain links TRBV11-2 with TRBJ1-6, with 7 bases lining up with TRBD1. Germline V CDR1 and CDR2: SGHAT, FQNNGV. The CDR3 spans 15 residues. V was pared by 1 base and J by 11 bases, with 8 bases of the junction left unmatched.

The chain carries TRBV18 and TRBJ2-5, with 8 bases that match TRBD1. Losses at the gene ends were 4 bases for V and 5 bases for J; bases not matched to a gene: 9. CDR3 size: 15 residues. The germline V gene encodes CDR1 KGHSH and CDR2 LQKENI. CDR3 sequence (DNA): TGTGCCAGCTCACTGGGACAGGCGGACCGTGAGACCCAGTACTTC. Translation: CASSLGQADRETQYF.

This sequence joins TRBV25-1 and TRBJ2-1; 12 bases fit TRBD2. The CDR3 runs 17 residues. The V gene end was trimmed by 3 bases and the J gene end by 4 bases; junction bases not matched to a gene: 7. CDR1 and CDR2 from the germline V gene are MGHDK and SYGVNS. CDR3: CASSDDVGTSGYNEQFF. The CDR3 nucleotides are TGTGCCAGCAGTGACGATGTGGGGACTAGCGGGTACAATGAGCAGTTCTTC. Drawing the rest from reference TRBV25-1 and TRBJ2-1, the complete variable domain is EADIYQTPRYLVIGTGKKITLECSQTMGHDKMYWYQQDPGMELHLIHYSYGVNSTEKGDLSSESTVSRIRTEHFPLTLESARPSHTSQYLCASSDDVGTSGYNEQFFGPGTRLTVL.

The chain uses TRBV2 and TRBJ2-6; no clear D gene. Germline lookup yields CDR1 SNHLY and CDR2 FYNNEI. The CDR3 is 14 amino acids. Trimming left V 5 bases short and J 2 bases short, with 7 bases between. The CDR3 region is CASSQVAGANVLTF. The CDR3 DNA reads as TGTGCCAGCAGTCAGGTGGCTGGGGCCAACGTCCTGACTTTC.

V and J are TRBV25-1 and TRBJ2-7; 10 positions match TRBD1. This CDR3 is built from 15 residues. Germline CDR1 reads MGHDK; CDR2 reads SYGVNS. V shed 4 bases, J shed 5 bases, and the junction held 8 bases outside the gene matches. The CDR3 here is CASSAPGTGVHEQYF. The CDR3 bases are TGTGCCAGCAGTGCGCCCGGGACAGGGGTCCACGAGCAGTACTTC.

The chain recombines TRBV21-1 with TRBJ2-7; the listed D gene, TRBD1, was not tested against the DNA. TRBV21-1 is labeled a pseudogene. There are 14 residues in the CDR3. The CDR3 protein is CASSERDTVDEQYF. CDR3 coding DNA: TGTGCCAGCAGCGAAAGGGACACGGTGGACGAGCAGTACTTC.

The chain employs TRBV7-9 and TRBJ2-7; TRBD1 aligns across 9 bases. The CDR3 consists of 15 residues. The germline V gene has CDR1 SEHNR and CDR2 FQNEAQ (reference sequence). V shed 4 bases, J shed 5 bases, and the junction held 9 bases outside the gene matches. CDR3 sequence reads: CASSYGQGQFNEQYF. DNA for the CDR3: TGTGCCAGCAGCTATGGACAGGGGCAATTTAACGAGCAGTACTTC.

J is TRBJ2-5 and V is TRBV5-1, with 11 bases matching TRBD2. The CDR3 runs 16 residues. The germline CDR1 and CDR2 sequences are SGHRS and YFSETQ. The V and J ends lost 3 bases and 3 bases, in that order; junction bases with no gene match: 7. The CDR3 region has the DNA TGCGCCAGCAGCTCTAGCGGGGGGTCCTCAAAAGAGACCCAGTACTTC. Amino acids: CASSSSGGSSKETQYF. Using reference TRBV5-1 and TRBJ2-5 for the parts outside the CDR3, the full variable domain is KAGVTQTPRYLIKTRGQQVTLSCSPISGHRSVSWYQQTPGQGLQFLFEYFSETQRNKGNFPGRFSGRQFSNSRSEMNVSTLELGDSALYLCASSSSGGSSKETQYFGPGTRLLVL.

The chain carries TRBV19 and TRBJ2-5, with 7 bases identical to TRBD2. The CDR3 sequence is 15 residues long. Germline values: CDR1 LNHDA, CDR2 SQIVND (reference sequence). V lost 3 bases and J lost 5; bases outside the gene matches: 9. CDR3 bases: TGTGCCAGTAGTATTGGACTAGAGACCCGGGAGACCCAGTACTTC. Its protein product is CASSIGLETRETQYF. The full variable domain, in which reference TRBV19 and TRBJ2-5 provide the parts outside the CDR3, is DGGITQSPKYLFRKEGQNVTLSCEQNLNHDAMYWYRQDPGQGLRLIYYSQIVNDFQKGDIAEGYSVSREKKESFPLTVTSAQKNPTAFYLCASSIGLETRETQYFGPGTRLLVL.

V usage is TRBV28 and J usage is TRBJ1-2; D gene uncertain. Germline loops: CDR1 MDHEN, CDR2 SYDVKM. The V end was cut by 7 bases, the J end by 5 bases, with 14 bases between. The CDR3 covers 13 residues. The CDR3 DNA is TGTGCCAGCAATAGATTTCCCTATTATGGCTACACCTTC. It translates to CASNRFPYYGYTF.

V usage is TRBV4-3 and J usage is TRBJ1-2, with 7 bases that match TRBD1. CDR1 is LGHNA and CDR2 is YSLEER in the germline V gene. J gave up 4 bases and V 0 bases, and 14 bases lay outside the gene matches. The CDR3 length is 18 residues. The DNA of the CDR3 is TGCGCCAGCAGCCAAGAGGCGACAGGGCTCCTCGGAGTCTATGGCTACACCTTC. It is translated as CASSQEATGLLGVYGYTF.

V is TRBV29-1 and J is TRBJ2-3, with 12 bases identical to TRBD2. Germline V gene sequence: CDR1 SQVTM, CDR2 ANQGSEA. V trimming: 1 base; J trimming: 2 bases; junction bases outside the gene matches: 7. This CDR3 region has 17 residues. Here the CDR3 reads CSVEVHGLAGSTDTQYF. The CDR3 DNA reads TGCAGCGTTGAAGTACATGGACTAGCGGGGTCCACAGATACGCAGTATTTT.

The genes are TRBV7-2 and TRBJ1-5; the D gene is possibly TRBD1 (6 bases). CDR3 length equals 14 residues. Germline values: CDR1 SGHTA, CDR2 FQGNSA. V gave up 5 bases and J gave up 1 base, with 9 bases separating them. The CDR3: CASSGQPSNQPQHF. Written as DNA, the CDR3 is TGTGCCAGCAGCGGACAGCCGAGCAATCAGCCCCAGCATTTT.

CDR3 region: CASSLTTRTGGYTF. The CDR3 DNA reads TGTGCCAGCAGCTTAACGACCAGGACAGGGGGCTACACCTTC. V gene TRBV7-3 combines with J gene TRBJ1-2; TRBD1 aligns across 8 bases. V shed 0 bases, J shed 8 bases, and the junction held 5 bases outside the gene matches. The CDR3 is 14 amino acids. CDR1 and CDR2 from the germline V gene are SGHTA and FQGTGA.

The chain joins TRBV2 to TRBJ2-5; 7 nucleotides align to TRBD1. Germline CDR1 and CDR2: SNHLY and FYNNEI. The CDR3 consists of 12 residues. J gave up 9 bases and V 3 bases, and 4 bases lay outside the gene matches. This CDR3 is CASSEHTGAQYF. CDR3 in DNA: TGTGCCAGCAGTGAGCACACAGGGGCCCAGTACTTC.